One sample yielded the 9 T cell receptor beta chains listed below, sequenced in a study of CD8 T cells in Susac syndrome. RNA amounts of about 0.5 to 1 ug underwent reverse transcription with random hexamers. A single record per CDR3 protein comes from TCRdb applying MiXCR to the immunoSEQ multiplex PCR reads. The sample lists about 69,000 distinct CDR3 sequences, over 90% occurring once. What was sequenced was CD8+ T cells from PBMCs. The receptors shown here come from a human donor in good health.

Remarks on this clonotype: The germline gene is not matched at one end of the junction; a read error may be the cause. The chain is built from TRBV15 and TRBJ2-3, with 9 bases lining up with TRBD1. This CDR3 spans 16 amino acids. The germline V gene has CDR1 LNHNV and CDR2 YYDKDF (reference sequence). For the CDR3, the DNA is TGTGCCACCAGCCCAACGGGACAGGGCTGGGTATCCCCTCTGGATTTT. Amino acid sequence: CATSPTGQGWVSPLDF.

The chain carries TRBV30 and TRBJ1-1; D remains unclear. This CDR3 is built from 11 residues. Germline V gives CDR1 GTSNPN, CDR2 SVGIG (reference sequence). Trimming took off 4 bases at V and 8 bases at J, with 11 bases between the two ends. CDR3 DNA sequence: TGTGCCTGGATAGAAAGTCTCGAAGCTTTCTTT. Translating it yields CAWIESLEAFF.

The chain has TRBV4-3 and TRBJ2-1, with D unclear. V dropped 0 bases and J dropped 2 bases, with 5 bases sitting between them. This CDR3 comprises 14 residues. Germline lookup yields CDR1 LGHNA and CDR2 YSLEER. The CDR3, as DNA: TGCGCCAGCAGCCAAGACACGGCCTACAATGAGCAGTTCTTC. Its translation: CASSQDTAYNEQFF.

V usage is TRBV2 and J usage is TRBJ1-1; D gene unclear. Germline V CDR1 and CDR2: SNHLY, FYNNEI. Trimming removed 8 bases from V and 1 base from J, with 11 bases in between. CDR3 size: 13 residues. Here the CDR3 DNA reads TGTGCCAGCCGGAAGGACCAGAACACTGAAGCTTTCTTT. Translation: CASRKDQNTEAFF.

V gene TRBV6-1 combines with J gene TRBJ2-7; D is uncertain. The CDR3 is 12 amino acids. Trimming cost V 10 bases and J 3 bases, with 13 bases left between them. Germline V gene data show CDR1 as MNHNS and CDR2 as SASEGT. CDR3 loop: CATLSPYYEQYF. The DNA of the CDR3 is TGTGCCACCCTTTCGCCCTACTACGAGCAGTACTTC.

The chain couples TRBV9 to TRBJ2-2; D unclear. Germline values: CDR1 SGDLS, CDR2 YYNGEE. Trimming took off 2 bases at V and 7 bases at J, with 6 bases between the two ends. The CDR3 is made up of 12 amino acids. In nucleotides, the CDR3 is TGTGCCAGCAGCGTTTCGAGCGGGGAGCTGTTTTTT. Translation gives CASSVSSGELFF.

The V gene is TRBV3-1, the J gene TRBJ2-1, with D perhaps TRBD1 or TRBD2 (5 bases each). This CDR3 has 16 amino acids. From germline, CDR1 is LGHDT and CDR2 YNNKEL (reference sequence). V dropped 4 bases and J dropped 7 bases, with 20 bases sitting between them. This chain's CDR3 is CASSPLDGDAGNEQFF. CDR3 coding DNA: TGTGCCAGCAGCCCCCTTGATGGGGACGCAGGAAATGAGCAGTTCTTC.

The rearrangement joins TRBV30 to TRBJ1-6; no firm D call. The germline V gene encodes CDR1 GTSNPN and CDR2 SVGIG (reference sequence). V lost 0 bases and J lost 17, with 11 bases in between. The CDR3 covers 11 residues. CDR3 sequence reads: CAWSVALDFHF. The CDR3 DNA reads TGTGCCTGGAGTGTGGCTCTGGACTTCCACTTT.

The genes are TRBV4-1 and TRBJ2-6, with unresolved D. Germline assignment: CDR1 MGHRA and CDR2 YSYEKL. Deletions cut 5 bases from V and 0 bases from J, with 26 bases between. This CDR3 contains 21 residues. The CDR3 region has the DNA TGCGCCAGCAGCAGGGCGCCAGTACCCTTTCAGCTAGGCTCTGGGGCCAACGTCCTGACTTTC. As protein: CASSRAPVPFQLGSGANVLTF.